This TCR beta chain emerged from a study of T cell responses to AZD1222 COVID-19 vaccine. The overall study: It was second doses at about 4 or about 12 weeks that were pooled.

The ends were cut back, 6 bases at V and 1 base at J, with 11 bases in the middle. The germline gives CDR1 KGHSH, CDR2 LQKENI. There are 14 residues in the CDR3. With regard to this clone: Its antigen is unknown.

Findings and caveats of the study: Only six or seven AZD1222 recipients were seropositive at baseline. Repertoire sampling occurred only after the peak T cell response.

Libraries were prepared by immunoSEQ multiplex PCR; TCRdb keeps only in-frame clonotypes and omits some of them. The top ten hold 15% to 20% of the sample, which has about 150,000 clones, about nine tenths seen once. This sequence was found in an adult in good health. Material: peripheral blood, obtained on day 0 of AZD1222 vaccination. The rearrangement joins TRBV18 to TRBJ2-3; a weak D match, TRBD2 (6 bases). CDR3 protein: CASSPGVGTDTQYF. In nucleotides, the CDR3 is TGTGCCAGCTCTCCGGGGGTGGGCACAGATACGCAGTATTTT.